The following is a T cell receptor beta chain sequence with its context. Relative to the germline gene, one junction end is altered; a read error may explain this. The sample has other DNA sequences that encode this CDR3 too. These data are taken from a study of graft-versus-host responses after intestinal transplantation. Assay used: immunoSEQ multiplex PCR; TCRdb lists only in-frame clones, some missing. The sample gives roughly 99,000 clones, roughly 82% of which show up once; 1.4% is in the top ten. The CDR3 length is 15 residues. The germline V gene has CDR1 SGHRS and CDR2 YFSETQ. The chain is built from TRBV5-1 and TRBJ2-1; D remains unclear. Specimen: PBMCs, collected 255 days after intestinal transplant. This receptor was obtained from a human patient who received an intestinal transplant, so some T cells may come from the graft donor. The CDR3 bases are TGCGCTAGCAGCCCGACCGCTTGGCAGACCCAGGAGCAGTTCTTC. It specifies CASSPTAWQTQEQFF.